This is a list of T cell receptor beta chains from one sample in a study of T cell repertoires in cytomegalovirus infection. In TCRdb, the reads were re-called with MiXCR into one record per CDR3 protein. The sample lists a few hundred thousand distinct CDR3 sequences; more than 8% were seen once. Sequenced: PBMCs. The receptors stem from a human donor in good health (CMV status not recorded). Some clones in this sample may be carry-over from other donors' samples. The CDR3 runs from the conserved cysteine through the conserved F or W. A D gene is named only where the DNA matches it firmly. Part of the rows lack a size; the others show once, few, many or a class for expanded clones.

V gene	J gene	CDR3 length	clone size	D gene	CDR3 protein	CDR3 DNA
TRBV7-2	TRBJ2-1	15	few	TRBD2	CASSLGGLAGAEQFF	TGTGCCAGCAGCTTGGGGGGACTAGCGGGAGCTGAGCAGTTCTTC
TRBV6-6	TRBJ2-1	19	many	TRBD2	CASSEDHDSGREVRNEQFF	TGTGCCAGCAGTGAGGATCACGATAGCGGGCGGGAGGTTCGCAATGAGCAGTTCTTC
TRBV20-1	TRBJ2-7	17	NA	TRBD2	CSASPSGRALGQDEQYF	TGCAGTGCTAGCCCCAGCGGGAGGGCCTTGGGTCAGGACGAGCAGTACTTC
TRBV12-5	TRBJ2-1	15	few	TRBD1	CASGLSGTGGNEQFF	TGTGCTAGTGGTTTGTCCGGGACAGGGGGCAATGAGCAGTTCTTC
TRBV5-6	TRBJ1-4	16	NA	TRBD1	CASSGIRDSQGEKLFF	TGTGCCAGCAGCGGAATCCGGGACAGCCAAGGGGAAAAACTGTTTTTT
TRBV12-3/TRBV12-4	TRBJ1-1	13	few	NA	CASSLGPFSEAFF	TGTGCCAGCAGTTTAGGTCCCTTCTCTGAAGCTTTCTTT
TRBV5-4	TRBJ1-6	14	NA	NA	CASRQLGNNSPLHF	TGTGCCAGCAGACAATTAGGCAATAATTCACCCCTCCACTTT
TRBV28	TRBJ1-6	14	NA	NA	CAIPGSSYNSPLHF	TGTGCCATCCCAGGCTCCAGCTATAATTCACCCCTCCACTTT
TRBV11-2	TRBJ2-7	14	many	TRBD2	CASSLVAGVGEQYF	TGTGCCAGCAGCTTAGTAGCGGGAGTGGGGGAGCAGTACTTC
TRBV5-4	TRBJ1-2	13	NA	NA	CASRDRVGYGYTF	TGTGCCAGCAGGGATCGGGTCGGCTATGGCTACACCTTC
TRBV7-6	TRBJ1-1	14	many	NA	CASSFSGLNTEAFF	TGTGCCAGCAGCTTTTCAGGGTTGAACACTGAAGCTTTCTTT
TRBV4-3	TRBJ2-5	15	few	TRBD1	CASSQGRQGGETQYF	TGCGCCAGCAGCCAGGGGAGACAGGGGGGAGAGACCCAGTACTTC
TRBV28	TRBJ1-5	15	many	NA	CASSSREGTRQPQHF	TGTGCCAGCAGTTCACGAGAGGGTACACGTCAGCCCCAGCATTTT
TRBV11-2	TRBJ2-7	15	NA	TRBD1	CASSWTRDRSYEQYF	TGTGCCAGCAGCTGGACCCGGGACAGGAGCTACGAGCAGTACTTC
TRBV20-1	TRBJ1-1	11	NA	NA	CSAKPRAEAFF	TGCAGTGCTAAGCCTCGGGCTGAAGCTTTCTTT
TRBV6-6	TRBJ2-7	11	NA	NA	CASSFVSEQYF	TGTGCCAGCAGTTTCGTCTCCGAGCAGTACTTC
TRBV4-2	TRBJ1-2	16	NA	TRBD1	CASSQDQGGRFYGYTF	TGTGCCAGCAGCCAAGATCAGGGGGGGCGCTTCTATGGCTACACCTTC
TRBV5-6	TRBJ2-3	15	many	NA	CASSLTGGWTDTQYF	TGTGCCAGCAGCCTGACAGGTGGTTGGACAGATACGCAGTATTTT
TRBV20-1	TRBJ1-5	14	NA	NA	CSATGLLSNQPQHF	TGCAGTGCCACCGGACTTTTAAGCAATCAGCCCCAGCATTTT
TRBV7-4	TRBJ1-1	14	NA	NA	CASSLDWEGTEAFF	TGTGCCAGCAGCCTCGATTGGGAGGGTACTGAAGCTTTCTTT
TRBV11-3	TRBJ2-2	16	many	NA	CASSLGDGGLTGELFF	TGTGCCAGCAGCTTAGGAGATGGAGGGCTCACCGGGGAGCTGTTTTTT
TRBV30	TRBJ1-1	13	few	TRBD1	CAWSRTGNTEAFF	TGTGCCTGGAGCCGGACAGGGAACACTGAAGCTTTCTTT
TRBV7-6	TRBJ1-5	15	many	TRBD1	CASSPGQGRNQPQHF	TGTGCCAGCAGCCCCGGACAGGGACGCAATCAGCCCCAGCATTTT
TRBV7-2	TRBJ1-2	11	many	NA	CASSDNYGYTF	TGTGCCAGCAGTGATAACTATGGCTACACCTTC
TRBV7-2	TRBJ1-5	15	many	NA	CASSPDGISNQPQHF	TGTGCCAGCAGCCCGGACGGGATTAGCAATCAGCCCCAGCATTTT
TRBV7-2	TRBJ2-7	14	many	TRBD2	CASSQNPGGGKQYF	TGTGCCAGCAGTCAGAATCCGGGGGGAGGGAAGCAGTACTTC
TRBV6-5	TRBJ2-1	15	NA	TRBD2	CASSLEASGSLEQFF	TGTGCCAGCAGTCTCGAGGCTAGCGGGAGTCTTGAGCAGTTCTTC
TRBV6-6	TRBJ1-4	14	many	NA	CASSYDAPRVELFF	TGTGCCAGCAGTTACGACGCCCCTCGGGTGGAACTGTTTTTT
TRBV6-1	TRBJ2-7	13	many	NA	CASSETDTYEQYF	TGTGCCAGCAGCGAAACCGATACCTACGAGCAGTACTTC
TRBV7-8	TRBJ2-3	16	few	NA	CASSLDDGLPTDTQYF	TGTGCCAGCAGCTTAGACGACGGCCTCCCCACAGATACGCAGTATTTT
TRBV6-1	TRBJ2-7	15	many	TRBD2	CASSEFGLAGVEQYF	TGTGCCAGCAGTGAATTCGGACTAGCGGGGGTCGAGCAGTACTTC
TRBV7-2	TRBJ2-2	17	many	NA	CASTVRGLGTNTGELFF	TGTGCCAGCACGGTTAGGGGGTTGGGGACGAACACCGGGGAGCTGTTTTTT
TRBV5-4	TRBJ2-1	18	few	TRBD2	CASSAGTSGSASYNEQFF	TGTGCCAGCAGCGCGGGGACTAGCGGGAGCGCGTCCTACAATGAGCAGTTCTTC
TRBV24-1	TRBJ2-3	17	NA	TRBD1	CATSDPGTESSTDTQYF	TGTGCCACCAGTGACCCAGGGACAGAGTCTAGCACAGATACGCAGTATTTT
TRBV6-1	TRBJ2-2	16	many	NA	CASSEVPAGRSGELFF	TGTGCCAGCAGTGAAGTTCCGGCGGGGCGGAGCGGGGAGCTGTTTTTT
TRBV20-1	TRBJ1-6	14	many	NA	CSATDRRTNSPLHF	TGCAGTGCAACTGACAGGAGAACTAATTCACCCCTCCACTTT
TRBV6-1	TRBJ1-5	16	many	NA	CASTPRRGGSNQPQHF	TGTGCCAGCACCCCAAGGCGGGGCGGGAGCAATCAGCCCCAGCATTTT
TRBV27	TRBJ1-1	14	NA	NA	CASSLGGLGTEAFF	TGTGCCAGCAGTTTGGGGGGGCTGGGCACTGAAGCTTTCTTT
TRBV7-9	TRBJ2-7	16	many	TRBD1	CASSSLGTDLSYEQYF	TGTGCCAGCAGCTCGCTGGGGACAGACCTATCCTACGAGCAGTACTTC
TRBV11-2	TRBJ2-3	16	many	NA	CASSLGYRALRDTQYF	TGTGCCAGCAGCTTAGGTTACAGGGCCCTGCGAGATACGCAGTATTTT
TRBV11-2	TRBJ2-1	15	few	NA	CASSSWDTSRNEQFF	TGTGCCAGCAGCTCCTGGGACACCTCTCGGAATGAGCAGTTCTTC
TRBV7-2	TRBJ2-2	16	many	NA	CASSLEGGVGIRELFF	TGTGCCAGCAGCTTAGAGGGCGGGGTGGGAATCCGGGAGCTGTTTTTT
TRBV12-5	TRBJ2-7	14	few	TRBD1	CASGTDRGSYEQYF	TGTGCTAGTGGTACGGACAGGGGCAGCTACGAGCAGTACTTC
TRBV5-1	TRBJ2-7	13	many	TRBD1	CASSRDSPYEQYF	TGCGCCAGCAGCCGGGACAGCCCCTACGAGCAGTACTTC
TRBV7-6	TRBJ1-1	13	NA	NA	CASRATTGTEAFF	TGTGCCAGCAGGGCAACGACCGGAACTGAAGCTTTCTTT
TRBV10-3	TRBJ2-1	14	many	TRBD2	CAISGRGENNEQFF	TGTGCCATCAGTGGCCGGGGGGAAAACAATGAGCAGTTCTTC
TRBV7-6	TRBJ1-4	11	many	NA	CASSPGPKLFF	TGTGCCAGCAGCCCCGGCCCAAAACTGTTTTTT
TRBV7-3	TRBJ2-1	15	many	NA	CASSLTRGGSNEQFF	TGTGCCAGCAGCCTCACGCGCGGCGGGTCCAATGAGCAGTTCTTC